Listed below are T cell receptor beta chains from one sample, sequenced in a study of beta chain features in type 1 diabetes. Using immunoSEQ multiplex PCR, the repertoire was profiled, and TCRdb retains in-frame clones only, with some absent. The sample comprises some 900,000 clones, under 20% of which are singletons, and around 0.02% rests with the top ten. Sequencing input: naive CD4+ T cells from blood. Receptor source: a woman aged 18-29 years in good health. CDR3s include the opening cysteine and the closing phenylalanine or tryptophan. The D gene is left open where the match is weak. Clone size, where shown, is once, few, many, or a class for clones that have expanded.

D: .
size: .
J: TRBJ2-2
V: TRBV7-9
length: 14
CDR3: CASSPFAGTGELFF
DNA: TGTGCCAGCAGCCCCTTTGCGGGGACCGGGGAGCTGTTTTTT

D: TRBD2
size: few
J: TRBJ2-3
V: TRBV19
length: 16
CDR3: CASSMATSGGADTQYF
DNA: TGTGCCAGTAGTATGGCGACTAGCGGGGGGGCAGATACGCAGTATTTT

D: .
size: few
J: TRBJ2-1
V: TRBV4-3
length: 13
CDR3: CASSQDLDNEQFF
DNA: TGCGCCAGCAGCCAAGATCTGGACAATGAGCAGTTCTTC

D: TRBD2
size: few
J: TRBJ2-2
V: TRBV27
length: 17
CDR3: CASSLRLAGGRTGELFF
DNA: TGTGCCAGCAGTTTAAGACTAGCGGGAGGGAGGACCGGGGAGCTGTTTTTT

D: .
size: few
J: TRBJ2-7
V: TRBV29-1
length: 12
CDR3: CSVDLGPYEQYF
DNA: TGCAGCGTTGATCTCGGCCCCTACGAGCAGTACTTC

D: .
size: .
J: TRBJ2-7
V: TRBV11-2
length: 13
CDR3: CASSLDLTAEQYF
DNA: TGTGCCAGCAGCTTAGATTTGACGGCCGAGCAGTACTTC

D: .
size: .
J: TRBJ2-1
V: TRBV23-1
length: 19
CDR3: CASRLGDHLEDSSYNEQFF
DNA: TGCGCCAGCAGGCTCGGGGATCACCTAGAAGACAGCTCCTACAATGAGCAGTTCTTC

D: .
size: .
J: TRBJ2-3
V: TRBV20-1
length: 11
CDR3: CSARRVDTQYF
DNA: TGCAGTGCTAGGCGAGTAGATACGCAGTATTTT

D: .
size: .
J: TRBJ1-3
V: TRBV28
length: 14
CDR3: CATERGDSGNTIYF
DNA: TGTGCCACCGAAAGGGGGGACTCTGGAAACACCATATATTTT

D: .
size: few
J: TRBJ2-6
V: TRBV7-2
length: 14
CDR3: CASSATSGANVLTF
DNA: TGTGCCAGCAGCGCCACCTCTGGGGCCAACGTCCTGACTTTC

D: .
size: few
J: TRBJ1-3
V: TRBV7-2
length: 16
CDR3: CASSLGVVETGNTIYF
DNA: TGTGCCAGCAGCTTAGGAGTTGTGGAAACTGGAAACACCATATATTTT

D: .
size: .
J: TRBJ2-3
V: TRBV7-9
length: 11
CDR3: CASSRADTQYF
DNA: TGTGCCAGCTCCCGCGCGGATACGCAGTATTTT

D: .
size: many
J: TRBJ1-3
V: TRBV14
length: 12
CDR3: CASSRPGNTIYF
DNA: TGTGCCAGCAGCCGACCTGGAAACACCATATATTTT

D: .
size: .
J: TRBJ2-2
V: TRBV7-9
length: 17
CDR3: CASSLRQAASNTGELFF
DNA: TGTGCCAGCAGCTTACGGCAGGCAGCTTCGAACACCGGGGAGCTGTTTTTT

D: .
size: .
J: TRBJ2-3
V: TRBV7-2
length: 13
CDR3: CASSLTSPDTQYF
DNA: TGTGCCAGCAGCCTCACCTCTCCAGATACGCAGTATTTT

D: .
size: few
J: TRBJ2-7
V: TRBV4-3
length: 15
CDR3: CASSRETGVSYEQYF
DNA: TGCGCCAGCAGCCGAGAGACAGGTGTATCCTACGAGCAGTACTTC

D: .
size: few
J: TRBJ2-5
V: TRBV7-9
length: 12
CDR3: CASSRLSTGQYF
DNA: TGTGCCAGCAGCCGACTATCGACTGGGCAGTACTTC